The rows below give T cell receptor beta chains drawn from one sample of a study of blood T cell repertoires in COVID-19. Using immunoSEQ multiplex PCR, the repertoire was profiled, and TCRdb retains in-frame clones only, with some absent. The sample includes tens of thousands of clones, roughly 80% of them seen just once. The sequencing input was peripheral blood. The receptors here all came from a human donor in a cohort sampled during active or convalescent COVID-19. CDR3s include the opening cysteine and the closing phenylalanine or tryptophan. Fields, in order: D gene, clone size, V gene, J gene, CDR3 protein, CDR3 DNA. A D gene is named only where the DNA matches it firmly. Expanded clones get a size class; other rows say once, few or many, or leave the size out.

>TRBD2|.|TRBV18|TRBJ2-1
CASSPTGGQREQFF
TGTGCCAGCTCACCGACGGGGGGTCAAAGGGAGCAGTTCTTC
>.|.|TRBV9|TRBJ2-2
CASSVAGSANTGELFF
TGTGCCAGCAGCGTGGCGGGGAGTGCGAACACCGGGGAGCTGTTTTTT
>.|.|TRBV9|TRBJ1-5
CASSVAAGGLNQPQHF
TGTGCCAGCAGCGTAGCTGCCGGAGGGCTAAATCAGCCCCAGCATTTT
>.|.|TRBV19|TRBJ1-1
CASRTQGSLTEAFF
TGTGCCAGTAGAACCCAGGGGAGTCTGACTGAAGCTTTCTTT
>TRBD1|.|TRBV27|TRBJ1-2
CATSTGTGQGGYTF
TGTGCCACCTCGACCGGGACAGGGCAGGGGGGCTACACCTTC
>TRBD1|once|TRBV7-9|TRBJ2-7
CASSFAGQGARYEQYF
TGTGCCAGCAGCTTTGCGGGACAGGGGGCAAGATACGAGCAGTACTTC
>TRBD2|.|TRBV11-2|TRBJ2-3
CASSRLAGVVWDTQYF
TGTGCCAGCAGCCGGCTAGCGGGGGTGGTGTGGGATACGCAGTATTTT
>.|.|TRBV7-2|TRBJ1-2
CASSSIQGIYGYTF
TGTGCCAGCAGCTCGATACAGGGTATCTACGGCTACACCTTC
>.|.|TRBV12-3/TRBV12-4|TRBJ2-3
CASSLTAGNTQYF
TGTGCCAGCAGTTTAACAGCTGGAAATACGCAGTATTTT
>TRBD2|.|TRBV5-6|TRBJ2-1
CASSLGDAGDLYNEQFF
TGTGCCAGCAGCTTGGGGGATGCGGGGGACTTATACAATGAGCAGTTCTTC
>TRBD2|.|TRBV9|TRBJ2-1
CASSSGGQLLNNEQFF
TGTGCCAGCAGCTCGGGGGGGCAACTTCTAAACAATGAGCAGTTCTTC
>TRBD1|.|TRBV4-1|TRBJ2-3
CASSQPGQGSDTQYF
TGCGCCAGCAGCCAACCGGGACAGGGCTCAGATACGCAGTATTTT
>TRBD2|.|TRBV19|TRBJ2-2
CASSPLAGGNTGELFF
TGTGCCAGTAGTCCACTAGCGGGGGGGAACACCGGGGAGCTGTTTTTT
>TRBD1|few|TRBV2|TRBJ1-3
CASSTPGQGPLAGNTIYF
TGTGCCAGCAGTACCCCGGGACAGGGCCCTCTGGCTGGAAACACCATATATTTT
>.|.|TRBV15|TRBJ2-5
CATSRQHRAAVGQETQYF
TGTGCCACCAGCAGACAACACCGGGCCGCCGTCGGACAGGAGACCCAGTACTTC
>.|few|TRBV4-3|TRBJ2-2
CASSQDQGNTGELFF
TGCGCCAGCAGCCAAGATCAGGGGAACACCGGGGAGCTGTTTTTT
>TRBD1|.|TRBV19|TRBJ2-7
CASSRGLDEQYF
TGTGCCAGTAGCAGGGGGCTCGACGAGCAGTACTTC
>TRBD2|.|TRBV11-2|TRBJ2-7
CASTPGGPPYEQYF
TGTGCCAGCACCCCGGGGGGGCCACCCTACGAGCAGTACTTC
>TRBD1|.|TRBV5-1|TRBJ2-5
CASKPGQGGETQYF
TGCGCCAGCAAACCGGGACAGGGAGGAGAGACCCAGTACTTC
>.|.|TRBV28|TRBJ1-1
CASSLSPQGFTEAFF
TGTGCCAGCAGTTTATCCCCCCAGGGGTTCACTGAAGCTTTCTTT
>TRBD1|.|TRBV5-1|TRBJ1-4
CASSLLGTGNEKLFF
TGCGCCAGCAGCTTGCTCGGGACAGGGAATGAAAAACTGTTTTTT
>TRBD2|.|TRBV7-2|TRBJ2-1
CASSTRLAGAYEQFF
TGTGCCAGCAGCACCCGACTAGCGGGGGCGTATGAGCAGTTCTTC
>.|.|TRBV28|TRBJ1-3
CASIRRGRGRTKGNTIYF
TGTGCCAGCATTCGAAGGGGCAGGGGACGGACCAAAGGAAACACCATATATTTT
>TRBD1|once|TRBV7-9|TRBJ2-7
CASSLADRGGYEQYF
TGTGCCAGCAGCTTAGCGGACAGGGGTGGTTACGAGCAGTACTTC
>TRBD2|.|TRBV19|TRBJ2-3
CASSIDGTSASTDTQYF
TGTGCCAGTAGTATAGACGGGACTAGCGCAAGCACAGATACGCAGTATTTT
>TRBD2|.|TRBV7-9|TRBJ2-5
CASSLGMASGGEETQYF
TGTGCCAGCAGCTTGGGTATGGCTAGCGGGGGGGAAGAGACCCAGTACTTC
>TRBD1|few|TRBV5-1|TRBJ1-5
CASSPGQGSNQPQHF
TGCGCCAGCAGCCCCGGACAGGGTAGCAATCAGCCCCAGCATTTT
>TRBD2|.|TRBV6-2/TRBV6-3|TRBJ2-3
CASSSSGGAYTQYF
TGTGCCAGCAGTTCCAGCGGGGGGGCGTATACGCAGTATTTT
>.|.|TRBV29-1|TRBJ2-3
CSVGSENTQYF
TGCAGCGTTGGGTCAGAAAATACGCAGTATTTT
>TRBD1|.|TRBV29-1|TRBJ2-5
CSAGTETQETQYF
TGCAGCGCCGGGACAGAAACACAAGAGACCCAGTACTTC
>TRBD2|once|TRBV2|TRBJ2-3
CASRRQRGGTDTQYF
TGTGCCAGCAGGCGCCAGCGGGGCGGCACAGATACGCAGTATTTT
>.|.|TRBV4-3|TRBJ1-5
CASSQEAGEWNQPQHF
TGCGCCAGCAGCCAAGAGGCAGGGGAGTGGAATCAGCCCCAGCATTTT
>TRBD1|.|TRBV25-1|TRBJ2-2
CASARLGQGPNTGELFF
TGTGCCAGCGCTCGACTGGGACAGGGGCCGAACACCGGGGAGCTGTTTTTT
>.|.|TRBV30|TRBJ1-1
CAWGTGTPQEAFF
TGTGCCTGGGGGACCGGGACTCCTCAGGAAGCTTTCTTT
>.|few|TRBV15|TRBJ2-3
CATSRDIGRATSTDTQYF
TGTGCCACCAGCAGAGATATTGGGCGGGCTACTAGCACAGATACGCAGTATTTT
>.|.|TRBV6-5|TRBJ2-2
CASSLGSMKTGELFF
TGTGCCAGCAGTCTCGGGTCTATGAAAACCGGGGAGCTGTTTTTT
>TRBD2|.|TRBV9|TRBJ2-1
CASSAPAIAGAGDNEQFF
TGTGCCAGCAGCGCACCTGCCATAGCGGGGGCTGGGGACAATGAGCAGTTCTTC
>.|few|TRBV10-2|TRBJ1-3
CASSESSGSGNTIYF
TGCGCCAGCAGTGAGTCGAGTGGCTCTGGAAACACCATATATTTT
>.|.|TRBV19|TRBJ1-3
CASSIQGSTGNTIYF
TGTGCCAGTAGTATACAGGGTTCAACTGGAAACACCATATATTTT
>.|.|TRBV3-1/TRBV3-2|TRBJ2-5
CASSQGRTQYF
TGTGCCAGCAGCCAAGGGAGGACCCAGTACTTC
>.|.|TRBV19|TRBJ1-5
CASSIWEGNQPQHF
TGTGCCAGTAGTATTTGGGAGGGCAATCAGCCCCAGCATTTT
>.|few|TRBV4-1|TRBJ1-1
CASAAGMNTEAFF
TGCGCCAGCGCGGCGGGGATGAACACTGAAGCTTTCTTT
>.|.|TRBV7-2|TRBJ2-7
CASSLQPSSYEQYF
TGTGCCAGCAGCTTACAGCCTAGCTCCTACGAGCAGTACTTC
>.|.|TRBV6-5|TRBJ1-2
CASSSTALTNYGYTF
TGTGCCAGCAGTTCGACAGCGCTAACTAACTATGGCTACACCTTC
>TRBD1|.|TRBV7-3|TRBJ2-1
CASSLTTGVREQFF
TGTGCCAGCAGCTTAACGACAGGGGTCAGAGAGCAGTTCTTC
>TRBD1|few|TRBV7-2|TRBJ2-6
CASSLATSGGSSGANVLTF
TGTGCCAGCAGCCTCGCGACCTCAGGGGGCTCATCTGGGGCCAACGTCCTGACTTTC
>.|.|TRBV12-3/TRBV12-4|TRBJ2-3
CASSPQGTDTQYF
TGTGCCAGCAGTCCACAGGGCACAGATACGCAGTATTTT
>.|few|TRBV3-1/TRBV3-2|TRBJ1-1
CASSPTRQARAFF
TGTGCCAGCAGCCCAACAAGACAGGCGCGAGCTTTCTTT
>.|few|TRBV6-5|TRBJ1-1
CASSSTGRAFF
TGTGCCAGCAGCTCTACAGGGAGAGCTTTCTTT
>TRBD1|.|TRBV4-3|TRBJ1-2
CASSQDRTGFYGYTF
TGCGCCAGCAGCCAAGATAGGACAGGGTTCTATGGCTACACCTTC
>.|.|TRBV29-1|TRBJ1-2
CSVEDLAGPNYGYTF
TGCAGCGTTGAAGATTTGGCAGGGCCTAACTATGGCTACACCTTC
>.|.|TRBV7-8|TRBJ2-1
CASSSSGTGSDEQFF
TGTGCCAGCAGCTCGTCCGGGACCGGGAGCGATGAGCAGTTCTTC
>TRBD2|few|TRBV7-9|TRBJ2-1
CASSAPTSGGSNEQFF
TGTGCCAGCAGCGCCCCGACTAGCGGGGGGTCCAATGAGCAGTTCTTC